What follows are 3 T cell receptor beta chains derived from one specimen sequenced in a study of blood T cell repertoires in COVID-19. Assay: immunoSEQ multiplex PCR; the TCRdb copy retains only in-frame clones and omits some. The profile shows approximately 250,000 clones, 70% to 90% of them singletons. Sample: PBMCs or T cells enriched from blood (not recorded which). The receptors shown here come from a woman aged 55-75 years in a cohort exposed to, infected with or recovered from COVID-19 (not recorded which).

The chain employs TRBV28 and TRBJ1-5; 9 nucleotides line up with TRBD1. With V trimmed by 3 bases and J by 2 bases, 8 bases remained unmatched. The germline V gene has CDR1 MDHEN and CDR2 SYDVKM. This CDR3 region has 17 residues. The CDR3 sequence: CASSFAGQGGRNQPQHF. The CDR3 nucleotides are TGTGCCAGCAGTTTCGCGGGACAGGGAGGTCGCAATCAGCCCCAGCATTTT.

V is TRBV4-1 and J is TRBJ2-1; 9 bases agree with TRBD2. Germline-derived CDR1 and CDR2 are MGHRA and YSYEKL. V lost 0 bases and J lost 7; bases outside the gene matches: 10. This CDR3 spans 17 amino acids. Here the CDR3 DNA reads TGCGCCAGCAGCCAAGATGTGCACGCGGGAGGGGCGAATGAGCAGTTCTTC. Its translation: CASSQDVHAGGANEQFF.

V usage is TRBV2 and J usage is TRBJ2-7; possibly TRBD2 for D (5 bases). The CDR3 spans 13 residues. Trimming took 5 bases from V and 4 from J, leaving 12 bases between them. Germline V CDR1 and CDR2: SNHLY, FYNNEI. This CDR3 reads CASSKPDLYEQYF. The CDR3 DNA reads as TGTGCCAGCAGTAAGCCGGACTTGTACGAGCAGTACTTC. Together with reference TRBV2 and TRBJ2-7, the CDR3 gives the full variable domain: EPEVTQTPSHQVTQMGQEVILRCVPISNHLYFYWYRQILGQKVEFLVSFYNNEISEKSEIFDDQFSVERPDGSNFTLKIRSTKLEDSAMYFCASSKPDLYEQYFGPGTRLTVT.